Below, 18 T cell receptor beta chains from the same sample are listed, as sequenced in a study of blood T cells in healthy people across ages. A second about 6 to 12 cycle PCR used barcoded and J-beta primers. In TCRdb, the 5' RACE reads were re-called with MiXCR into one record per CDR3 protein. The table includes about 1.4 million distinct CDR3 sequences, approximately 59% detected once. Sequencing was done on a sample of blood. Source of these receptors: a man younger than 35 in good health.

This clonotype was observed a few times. The CDR3 loop reads CASSRDFPDTQYF. The CDR3 nucleotides are TGTGCCAGCAGTCGAGACTTTCCAGATACGCAGTATTTT. The rearrangement links TRBV6-5 to TRBJ2-3; D is ambiguous. V shed 5 bases and J shed 4 bases, with 10 bases lying between them. The V gene's germline CDR1 is MNHEY and CDR2 SVGAGI. The CDR3 consists of 13 residues.

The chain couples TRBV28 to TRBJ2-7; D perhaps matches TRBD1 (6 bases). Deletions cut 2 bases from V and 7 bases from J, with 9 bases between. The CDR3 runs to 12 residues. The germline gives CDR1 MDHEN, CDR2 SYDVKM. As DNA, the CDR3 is TGTGCCAGCAGTTTAATTACAGGGGAGCAGTACTTC. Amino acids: CASSLITGEQYF.

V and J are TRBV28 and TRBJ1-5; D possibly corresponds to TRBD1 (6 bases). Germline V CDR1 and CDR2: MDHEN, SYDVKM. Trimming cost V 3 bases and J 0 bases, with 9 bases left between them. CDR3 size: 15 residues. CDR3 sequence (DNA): TGTGCCAGCAGTTTTACAGGGCATAGCAATCAGCCCCAGCATTTT. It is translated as CASSFTGHSNQPQHF.

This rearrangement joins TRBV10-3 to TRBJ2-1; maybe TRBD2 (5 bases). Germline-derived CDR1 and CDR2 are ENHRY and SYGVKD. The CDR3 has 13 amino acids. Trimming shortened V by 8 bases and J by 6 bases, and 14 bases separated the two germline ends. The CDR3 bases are TGTGCCATCTGGGGAGACCGGGGCAATGAGCAGTTCTTC. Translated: CAIWGDRGNEQFF.

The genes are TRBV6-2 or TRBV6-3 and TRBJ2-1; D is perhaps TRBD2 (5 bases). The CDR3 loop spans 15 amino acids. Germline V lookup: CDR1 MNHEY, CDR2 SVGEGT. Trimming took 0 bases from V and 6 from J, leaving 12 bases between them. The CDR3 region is CASSYSRDYRNEQFF. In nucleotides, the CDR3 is TGTGCCAGCAGTTACTCGAGAGACTACCGCAATGAGCAGTTCTTC.

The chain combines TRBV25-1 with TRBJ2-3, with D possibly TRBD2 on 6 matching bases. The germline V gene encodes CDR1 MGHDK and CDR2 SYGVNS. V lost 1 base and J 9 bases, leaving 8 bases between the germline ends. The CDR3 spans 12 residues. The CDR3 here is CASSEWGVTQYF. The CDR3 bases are TGTGCCAGCAGTGAATGGGGGGTGACGCAGTATTTT.

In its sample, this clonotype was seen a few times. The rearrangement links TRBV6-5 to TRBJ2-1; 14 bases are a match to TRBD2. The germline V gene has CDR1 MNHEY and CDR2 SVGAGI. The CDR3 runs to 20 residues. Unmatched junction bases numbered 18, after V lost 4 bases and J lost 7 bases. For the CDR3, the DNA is TGTGCCAGCAGTTCCTTCGATGGACTAGCGGGAGGAGTCGGTGGAAATGAGCAGTTCTTC. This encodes CASSSFDGLAGGVGGNEQFF.

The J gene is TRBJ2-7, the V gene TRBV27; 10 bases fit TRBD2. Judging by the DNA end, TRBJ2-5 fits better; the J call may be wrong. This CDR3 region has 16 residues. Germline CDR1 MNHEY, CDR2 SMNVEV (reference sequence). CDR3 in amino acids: CASSLTSGISGKTQYF. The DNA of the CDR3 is TGTGCCAGCAGTTTAACTAGCGGGATCTCCGGGAAGACCCAGTACTTC.

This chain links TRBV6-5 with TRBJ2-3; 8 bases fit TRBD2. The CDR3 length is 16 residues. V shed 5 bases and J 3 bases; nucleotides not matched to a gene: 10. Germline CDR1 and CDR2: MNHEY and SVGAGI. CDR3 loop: CASSPQPSGRTDTQYF. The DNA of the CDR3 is TGTGCCAGCAGTCCCCAGCCGAGCGGGAGAACAGATACGCAGTATTTT.

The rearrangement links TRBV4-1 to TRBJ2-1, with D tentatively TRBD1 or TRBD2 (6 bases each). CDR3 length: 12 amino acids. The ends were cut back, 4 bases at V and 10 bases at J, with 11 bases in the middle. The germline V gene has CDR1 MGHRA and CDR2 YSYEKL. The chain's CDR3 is CASSRQGREQFF. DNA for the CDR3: TGCGCCAGCAGCCGCCAGGGGAGGGAGCAGTTCTTC.

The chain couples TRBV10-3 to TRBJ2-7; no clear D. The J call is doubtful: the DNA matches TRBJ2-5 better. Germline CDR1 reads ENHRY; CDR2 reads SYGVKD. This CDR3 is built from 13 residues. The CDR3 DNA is TGTGCCATCAGTGGGCTAGAATCGCAGACCCAGTACTTC. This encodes CAISGLESQTQYF.

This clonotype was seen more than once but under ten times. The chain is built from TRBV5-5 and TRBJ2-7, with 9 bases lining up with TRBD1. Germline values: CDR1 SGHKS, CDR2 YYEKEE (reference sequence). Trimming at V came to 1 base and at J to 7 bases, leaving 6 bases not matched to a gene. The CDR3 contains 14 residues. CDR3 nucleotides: TGTGCCAGCAGCTTGCTGGGACAGGGATGGGAGCAGTACTTC. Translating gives CASSLLGQGWEQYF.

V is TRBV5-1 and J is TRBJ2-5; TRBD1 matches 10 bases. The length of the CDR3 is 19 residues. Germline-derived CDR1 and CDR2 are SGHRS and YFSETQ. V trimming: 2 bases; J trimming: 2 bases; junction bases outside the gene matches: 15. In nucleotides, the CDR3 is TGCGCCAGCAGCTTCGGACAGGGGGTAGTGATGGCCGTTCAAGAGACCCAGTACTTC. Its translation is CASSFGQGVVMAVQETQYF.

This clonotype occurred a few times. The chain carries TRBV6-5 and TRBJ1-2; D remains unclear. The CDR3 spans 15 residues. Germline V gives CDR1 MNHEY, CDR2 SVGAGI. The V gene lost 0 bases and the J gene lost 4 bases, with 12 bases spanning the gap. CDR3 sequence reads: CASSYSGDMTYGYTF. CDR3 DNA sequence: TGTGCCAGCAGTTACTCCGGGGATATGACCTATGGCTACACCTTC.

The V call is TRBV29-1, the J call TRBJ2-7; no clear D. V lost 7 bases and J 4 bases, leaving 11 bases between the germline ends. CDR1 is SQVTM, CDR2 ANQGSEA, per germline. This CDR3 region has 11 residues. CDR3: CSAQTVYEQYF. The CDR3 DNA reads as TGCAGCGCCCAAACAGTATACGAGCAGTACTTC.

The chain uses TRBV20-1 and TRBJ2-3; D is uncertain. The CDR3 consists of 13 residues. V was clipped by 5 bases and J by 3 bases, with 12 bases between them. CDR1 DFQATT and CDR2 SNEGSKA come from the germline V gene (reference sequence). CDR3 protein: CSAEPVGTDTQYF. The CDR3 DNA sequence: TGCAGTGCTGAGCCGGTGGGAACAGATACGCAGTATTTT.

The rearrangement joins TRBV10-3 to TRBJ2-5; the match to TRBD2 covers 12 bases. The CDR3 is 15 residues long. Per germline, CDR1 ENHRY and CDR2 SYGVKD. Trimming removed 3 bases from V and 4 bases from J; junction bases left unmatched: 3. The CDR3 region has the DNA TGTGCCATCAGTGAAGGACTAGCGGGGTCAGAGACCCAGTACTTC. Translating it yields CAISEGLAGSETQYF.

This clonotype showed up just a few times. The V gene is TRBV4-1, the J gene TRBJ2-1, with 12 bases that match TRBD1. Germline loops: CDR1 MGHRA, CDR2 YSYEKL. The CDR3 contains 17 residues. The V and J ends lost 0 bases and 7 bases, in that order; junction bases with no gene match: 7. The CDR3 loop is CASSQEPGQGARNEQFF. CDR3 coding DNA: TGCGCCAGCAGCCAAGAACCGGGACAGGGGGCGCGGAATGAGCAGTTCTTC.